What follows describes a single T cell receptor beta chain. This record comes from a study of shared T cell receptors in the human thymus. V gave up 3 bases and J gave up 0 bases; unmatched junction bases: 8. The CDR3 covers 18 residues. Germline V gene sequence: CDR1 SGHNT, CDR2 YENEEA. TCRdb keeps only in-frame clones here, not all; method: immunoSEQ multiplex PCR. The sample yields 500,000 to 750,000 clones, roughly 90% seen once. This sample was also put to use in a study of human thymus T cells. That study adds: Infants, healthy and Finnish, who were having corrective surgery for congenital heart defects served as donors. Surgeons resected thymus tissue during corrective heart surgery. In unrelated individuals, thymic repertoires overlapped highly, according to related research.

This TCR was sampled from a boy less than two years old with a congenital heart defect. This chain uses TRBV11-3 with TRBJ2-6, with TRBD2 matching over 7 bases. Source material: thymocytes. Here the CDR3 reads CASSFELTGGSGANVLTF. For the CDR3, the DNA is TGTGCCAGCAGCTTTGAGTTAACGGGGGGCTCTGGGGCCAACGTCCTGACTTTC.